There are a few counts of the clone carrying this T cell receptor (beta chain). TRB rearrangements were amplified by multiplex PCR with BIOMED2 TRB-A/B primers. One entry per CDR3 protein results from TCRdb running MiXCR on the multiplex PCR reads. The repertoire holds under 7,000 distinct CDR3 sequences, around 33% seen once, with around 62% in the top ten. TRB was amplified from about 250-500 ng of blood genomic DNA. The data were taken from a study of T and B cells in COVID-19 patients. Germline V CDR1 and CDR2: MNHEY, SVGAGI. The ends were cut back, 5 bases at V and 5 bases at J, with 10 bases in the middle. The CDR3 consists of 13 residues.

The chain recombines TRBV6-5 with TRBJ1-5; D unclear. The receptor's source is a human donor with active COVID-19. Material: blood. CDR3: CASSESFDQPQHF. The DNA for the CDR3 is TGTGCCAGCAGTGAGTCATTCGATCAGCCCCAGCATTTT.